These T cell receptor beta chains were read from a single sample in a study of CXCR3-negative and CXCR3-positive naive CD8 T cells. TCRdb reanalyzed the 5' RACE reads, giving one entry per CDR3 protein sequence and no DNA. The sample spans tens of thousands of distinct CDR3 sequences; the ten largest clones claim around 4%. The sample was naive CXCR3- CD8+ T cells from blood. The receptors were sampled from a human donor in good health. Some clones in this sample may be carry-over from other donors' samples. Both conserved end residues are part of each CDR3. Clone size is stated in some rows and not others, as once, few, many or a class when expanded.

TRBJ2-7 medium-sized TRBV29-1 CSVEGDRGSSYEQYF
TRBJ2-1 - TRBV20-1 CSARASHEPYNEQFF
TRBJ2-1 - TRBV7-6 CASSSRRGVDEQFF
TRBJ2-2 - TRBV7-9 CASSLTGTETGELFF
TRBJ2-7 - TRBV7-6 CASSFEDSSYEQYF
TRBJ2-5 - TRBV18 CAIPGEETQYF
TRBJ2-1 - TRBV12-5 CASGLVFGDRGNEQFF
TRBJ1-2 - TRBV11-3 CASSLAGTGAYGYTF
TRBJ2-2 - TRBV15 CATSRGPGLADGELFF
TRBJ2-7 - TRBV5-1 CASSLESASYEQYF
TRBJ1-2 - TRBV6-2/TRBV6-3 CASSPRGRGYEQYF
TRBJ1-4 - TRBV20-1 CSARYPGPNEKLFF
TRBJ2-1 - TRBV3-1 CASSQSSSYEQLF
TRBJ2-5 - TRBV28 CASSYIGETQYF
TRBJ2-1 - TRBV29-1 CSVEERRGNEQFF
TRBJ2-5 - TRBV3-1 CASSQDGGRGETQYF
TRBJ2-7 medium-sized TRBV12-3/TRBV12-4 CASSYGLAGRKGYEQYF
TRBJ2-1 - TRBV6-4 CASSDEGSGYNEQFF
TRBJ2-5 - TRBV28 CASSLTLDSYQETQYF
TRBJ1-1 - TRBV12-3/TRBV12-4 CASSTYATEAFF
TRBJ2-5 - TRBV28 CASSSLTDPQETQYF
TRBJ1-1 - TRBV12-3/TRBV12-4 CASSHGQGDTEAFF
TRBJ2-7 - TRBV12-5 CASGLAITSGGPAMPYEQYF
TRBJ2-5 - TRBV7-7 CASSQTTVEETQYF
TRBJ2-7 - TRBV5-6 CASSLRTRTYEQYF
TRBJ2-1 medium-sized TRBV6-5 CASWGRSERNEQFF
TRBJ2-5 - TRBV14 CASSQDLADQETQYF
TRBJ1-5 - TRBV7-9 CASSFGQSNQPQHF
TRBJ1-2 medium-sized TRBV14 CASSQDRSGGSGYTF
TRBJ2-1 - TRBV18 CASSPSTEYNEQFF
TRBJ2-7 - TRBV7-9 CASSLVEGLTYEQYF
TRBJ2-7 - TRBV4-1 CASSPALGVRSSYEQYF
TRBJ2-2 - TRBV6-2/TRBV6-3 CASSYLGYFNTGELFF
TRBJ2-7 - TRBV20-1 CSAQRRLDGASGGRRYEQYF
TRBJ2-7 - TRBV6-6 CASSYASDTLSYEQYF
TRBJ2-3 - TRBV3-1 CASSQQTRRLSDTQYF
TRBJ2-3 - TRBV12-3/TRBV12-4 CAISLAVDTQYF
TRBJ1-2 - TRBV20-1 CSANPPGSDYGYTF
TRBJ2-1 - TRBV7-9 CASPPRSLSSYNEQFF
TRBJ2-7 - TRBV5-1 CASRNSYEQYF
TRBJ1-2 - TRBV7-9 CASSLHEISYGYTF
TRBJ2-2 - TRBV20-1 CSARGPDTGELFF
TRBJ2-7 - TRBV6-5 CASSPGAPYEQYF
TRBJ1-1 - TRBV7-6 CASSSGLWNTEAFF
TRBJ1-1 - TRBV4-3 CASSRTVNTEAFF
TRBJ1-4 - TRBV10-3 CAISEDLGTILPNEKLFF
TRBJ2-7 - TRBV10-3 CAISVIPRTGSYEQYF
TRBJ2-1 - TRBV9 CASSDVLRREQFF
TRBJ2-7 - TRBV7-2 CASSLMTNPTLEQYF
TRBJ2-1 - TRBV29-1 CSVVDRLSYNEQFF
TRBJ1-2 - TRBV9 CASSNPPGTDHYGYTF
TRBJ2-5 - TRBV7-9 CASSLVRGASYEQYF
TRBJ2-2 - TRBV29-1 CSVTGQNTGELFF
TRBJ1-6 - TRBV6-2/TRBV6-3 CASRQGSSPLHF
TRBJ1-2 - TRBV29-1 CSPPDGVVRDGYTF
TRBJ2-4 - TRBV6-5 CASSYSSSGVNIQYF
TRBJ2-3 - TRBV20-1 CSARESGGRVTQYF
TRBJ1-5 - TRBV9 CASSEDTGANQPQHF
TRBJ2-2 - TRBV5-5 CASSFGWGIFANTGELFF
TRBJ1-2 - TRBV9 CASSPTRDPIYGYTF